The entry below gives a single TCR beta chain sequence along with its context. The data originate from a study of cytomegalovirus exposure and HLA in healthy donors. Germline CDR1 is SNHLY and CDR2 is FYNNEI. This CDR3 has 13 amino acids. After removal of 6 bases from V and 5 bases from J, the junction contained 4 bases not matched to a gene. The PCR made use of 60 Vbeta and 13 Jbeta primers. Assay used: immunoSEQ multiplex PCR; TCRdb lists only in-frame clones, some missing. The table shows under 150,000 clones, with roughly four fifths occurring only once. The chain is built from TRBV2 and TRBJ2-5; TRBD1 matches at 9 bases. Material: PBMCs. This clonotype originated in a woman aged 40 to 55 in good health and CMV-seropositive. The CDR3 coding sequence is TGTGCCAGCAGCCGGACAGGGGAGGAGACCCAGTACTTC. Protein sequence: CASSRTGEETQYF. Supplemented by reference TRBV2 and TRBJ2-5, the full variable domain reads EPEVTQTPSHQVTQMGQEVILRCVPISNHLYFYWYRQILGQKVEFLVSFYNNEISEKSEIFDDQFSVERPDGSNFTLKIRSTKLEDSAMYFCASSRTGEETQYFGPGTRLLVL.